This T cell receptor (beta chain) is from a study of metastatic and nonmetastatic thyroid tumors. TCRdb reprocessed the PCR reads using MiXCR. The sample carries about 13,000 clones, about 23% recorded once. Nobody among the patients had been given any treatment before thyroid surgery. This TCR was recovered from a female donor with papillary thyroid cancer or a benign thyroid nodule (not recorded which). Some clones in this sample may be carry-over from other donors' samples. Sequencing was performed on blood.

Written as DNA, the CDR3 is TGTGCCAGCAGTCAAGATGGGGGTGAGCAGTTCTTC. Protein product: CASSQDGGEQFF. The rearrangement joins TRBV6-1 to TRBJ2-1; D assignment may be TRBD1 or TRBD2 (5 bases each). Germline V gene sequence: CDR1 MNHNS, CDR2 SASEGT. Trimming left V 5 bases short and J 9 bases short, with 11 bases between. CDR3 length equals 12 residues.